This TCR beta chain was captured in a study of OX40 agonist ivuxolimab in advanced cancers. V lost 6 bases and J lost 4, with 13 bases in between. The germline CDR1 and CDR2 sequences are SGHDT and YYEEEE. The CDR3 covers 13 residues. The protocol was immunoSEQ multiplex PCR, while the TCRdb copy is restricted to in-frame clones and leaves out a portion. Among over 60,000 clones, about 89% were seen once, and the ten largest hold 1.5% to 2%. Sequencing was performed on CD4+ or CD8+ T cells sorted from blood, taken in a trial of the OX40 agonist ivuxolimab. J is TRBJ1-2 and V is TRBV5-6; D is unresolved. The source is an adult with an advanced solid tumor such as melanoma, head and neck, liver or kidney cancer. The CDR3 DNA sequence: TGTGCCAGCATGCGGGAAGGCGGCTATGGCTACACCTTC. This sequence encodes CASMREGGYGYTF.